This TCR beta chain was profiled in a study of technical replicates of blood from a handful of donors. Libraries were prepared by immunoSEQ multiplex PCR; TCRdb keeps only in-frame clonotypes and omits some of them. The table lists about 93,000 clones, 95% of them singletons. CDR1 and CDR2 (germline): SGHRS, YFSETQ. The CDR3 covers 14 residues. V lost 4 bases and J 3 bases, leaving 13 bases between the germline ends. The chain recombines TRBV5-1 with TRBJ1-2; TRBD1 is a possible D gene (5 bases). The receptor's source is a human donor in good health. Material for sequencing was T cells isolated from PBMCs. The CDR3 here is CASSLTASDYGYTF. The CDR3, as DNA: TGCGCCAGCAGCCTGACAGCGTCAGACTATGGCTACACCTTC.